This note documents a single TCR beta chain sequence. This clonotype was found a few times. What antigen it recognizes has not been identified. No much larger clone exists at a distance of one base, and base qualities are not known. The library was generated by PCR. DNA from cultured CD4+ T cells underwent TCR sequencing with the Oncomine TCR Beta short-read assay at the Johns Hopkins FTIC core. Genomic DNA was extracted from the cultured CD4+ T cells with the QIAamp micro DNA kit. Oncomine TCR Beta libraries from cultured CD4+ T cells were pooled using unique dual indexes and sequenced on an Illumina iSeq 100. For the original study's pipeline: Non-productive sequences were removed, and CDR3s that did not start with C, did not end with F or W, or were shorter than 7 amino acids were discarded. Antigen-specific clonotypes were identified using the MANAFEST web application through comparison of peptide-stimulated wells with reference and other culture wells. For a clone to be called positive, the clone needed an FDR below 0.05, an odds ratio above 5, and a productive frequency above 0.1% in at least two of three replicate wells. A clonotype counted as cross-reactive if it showed significant expansion both in the SARS-CoV-2 spike wells and in at least one common cold coronavirus spike condition. Using R version 3.6.1, CDR3 homology was evaluated through Levenshtein distances (stringdist) along with unrooted phylogenetic trees (ape). In TCRdb, the public reads were trimmed at Q25 with fastp and aligned with MiXCR, with productive beta chains retained. CDR3 protein sequences are deduplicated, and each keeps its most common genes and DNA. These V and J calls are TCRdb output, not the study's own analysis. Present in this sample are approximately 4,600 distinct CDR3 sequences, more than 55% of which were seen just once. Together, the top ten hold about 41% of the sample.

The meaning of the sample's treatment or condition label: roughly nine-day PBMC culture with coronavirus spike peptide pools or control peptides (ViraFEST assay). CD4+ T cells from unexposed donors were collected before the COVID-19 pandemic (2011-2018). The ViraFEST assay, used in the study, expanded antigen-specific T cells with peptide pools and then identified the expanded clonotypes through TCR sequencing. Each well held 2 million to 2.5 million PBMCs cultured with around 9 ug/ml peptide pools in IMDM containing around 5% human AB serum and about 10 IU/ml IL-2. On days 3 and 7, half of the culture medium was replaced with fresh IL-2-containing medium. After 9 to 11 days of culture, CD4+ T cells were isolated by negative selection with the EasySep CD4+ T cell isolation kit. As cell numbers permitted, CD4+ T cells from unexposed donors were tested for reactivity to SARS-CoV-2 S and N and to four common cold coronavirus spike pools. Ficoll-Paque Plus gradient centrifugation was used to isolate PBMCs from whole blood, and the isolated PBMCs were then either used fresh or cryopreserved at -140C. Triplicate wells were generally used for each culture condition. Leukapheresis product for the unexposed donors was bought commercially.

The sample is drawn from a study of vaccination and CD4 T cells after COVID-19 (dated by TCRdb to between 2021 and 2022). Looking at the study overall: The convalescent cohort included six males and four females, with two Hispanic individuals, seven Caucasians, two Asians and one multiracial person. Participants got two doses of the Pfizer-BioNTech BNT162b2 vaccine (n=8) or two doses of the Moderna mRNA-1273 vaccine (n=2). Post-COVID blood samples were collected from convalescent patients a median of around 96 days after diagnosis, with a range of about 30 to 161 days. The time from the second vaccine dose to post-vaccine blood sampling had a median of roughly 79 days and ranged from roughly 13 to 241 days. The cultures were stimulated with overlapping spike peptide pools from SARS-CoV-2 and from the common cold coronaviruses HCoV-NL63, HCoV-OC43 and HCoV-229E. In control cultures, a CEFX viral epitope pool was used as positive control, an HIV-1 Nef peptide pool was used as negative control, or no peptide was added. In 10 COVID-19 convalescent patients and a few infection-naive healthy vaccine recipients, researchers compared the spike-specific CD4+ TCR repertoire from before mRNA vaccination with the repertoire from after. Memory CD4+ T cell crossreactivity between SARS-CoV-2 and common cold coronavirus spike proteins was assessed at the TCR clonotype level in an earlier paper using these donors.

Study-level results and caveats: Among the post-vaccine SARS-CoV-2-reactive clones in convalescent patients, a median approximately 86% showed up only after vaccination, which suggests vaccine-specific priming. The study included relatively few convalescent patients and did not analyze early timepoints after natural infection. Although the median number of SARS-CoV-2-reactive clonotypes went up from fewer than 25 after infection to some 37 after vaccination, the increase was not significant. In convalescent patients, nearly all vaccine-specific clones (304 of 307) were found to be mono-reactive for SARS-CoV-2 spike rather than cross-reactive with common cold coronaviruses.

Including cysteine and phenylalanine, the CDR3 has 14 amino acids. Of the read, only the CDR3 DNA is kept; its 42 bases are in frame from base 1. At the junction V is shortened by 8 bases and J by 7 bases, with 18 bases in between. The germline V gene provides CDR1 MNHNS and CDR2 SASEGT. The rearranged segments are TRBV6-1 and TRBJ1-5, and possibly TRBD1, on 5 matching bases. The source of this sequence is a human donor in good health. Sequences were obtained from CD4+ T cells from blood, cultured in vitro. The DNA reads TGTGCCAGCCGGCAATCCCAGGGCAGGCAGCCCCAGCATTTT. It codes for CASRQSQGRQPQHF.